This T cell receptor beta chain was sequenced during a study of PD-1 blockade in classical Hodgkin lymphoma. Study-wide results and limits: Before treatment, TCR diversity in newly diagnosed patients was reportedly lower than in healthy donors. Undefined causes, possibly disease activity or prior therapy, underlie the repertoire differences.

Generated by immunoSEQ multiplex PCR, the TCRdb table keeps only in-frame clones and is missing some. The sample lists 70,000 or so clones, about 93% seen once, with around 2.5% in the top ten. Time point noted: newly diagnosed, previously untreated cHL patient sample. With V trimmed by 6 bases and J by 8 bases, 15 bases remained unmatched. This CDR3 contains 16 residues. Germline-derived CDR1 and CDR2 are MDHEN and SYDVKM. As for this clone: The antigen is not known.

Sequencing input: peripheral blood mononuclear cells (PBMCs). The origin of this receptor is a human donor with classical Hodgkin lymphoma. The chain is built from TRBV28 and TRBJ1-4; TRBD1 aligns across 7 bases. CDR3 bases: TGTGCCAGCAGACCTGACAAAGGGGGCGCCGAAGAAAAACTGTTTTTT. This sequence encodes CASRPDKGGAEEKLFF. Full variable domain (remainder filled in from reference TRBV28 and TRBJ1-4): DVKVTQSSRYLVKRTGEKVFLECVQDMDHENMFWYRQDPGLGLRLIYFSYDVKMKEKGDIPEGYSVSREKKERFSLILESASTNQTSMYLCASRPDKGGAEEKLFFGSGTQLSVL.